The 18 T cell receptor beta chains below come from one sample, sequenced in a study of T cell clonality in common variable immunodeficiency. TCRdb keeps only in-frame clones here, not all; method: immunoSEQ multiplex PCR. This sample has tens of thousands of clones, each found more than once. Sequencing used peripheral blood mononuclear cells. These receptors all stem from a person aged 18 to 75 in good health.

This clone has at least ten counts. The read ends 3 residues early relative to the CDR3; the germline J gene fills the gap. The chain employs TRBV6-1 and TRBJ2-7; no clear D. Germline CDR1 MNHNS, CDR2 SASEGT. The CDR3 runs to 15 residues. Trimming removed 4 bases from V and 2 bases from J, with 15 bases in between. Partial CDR3 DNA: TGTGCCAGCAGTGGGGCAAGGCACAACCCCTACGAG. Its translation: CASSGARHNPYE. The whole CDR3 protein reads CASSGARHNPYEQYF.

This clone has a count of ten or more. The read ends 3 residues shy of where the CDR3 ends; the end is completed using the germline J gene. The V gene is TRBV19, the J gene TRBJ2-2, with TRBD1 matching over 9 bases. This CDR3 comprises 15 residues. The germline V gene encodes CDR1 LNHDA and CDR2 SQIVND (reference sequence). V dropped 10 bases and J dropped 6; count of bases not matched to a gene: 12. The CDR3 loop is CATSRDRVLAGELFF. CDR3 DNA, as far as it was read: TGTGCCACCAGCCGGGACAGGGTGTTAGCCGGGGAG. The full variable domain, with the rest looked up from reference TRBV19 and TRBJ2-2, is DGGITQSPKYLFRKEGQNVTLSCEQNLNHDAMYWYRQDPGQGLRLIYYSQIVNDFQKGDIAEGYSVSREKKESFPLTVTSAQKNPTAFYLCATSRDRVLAGELFFGEGSRLTVL.

As concerns this clone: The sequence runs out 3 residues before the end of the CDR3; the remainder is reconstructed from the germline J gene. V is TRBV2 and J is TRBJ1-5; 10 bases match TRBD1. The CDR3 is 14 amino acids. Looked up from germline, CDR1 is SNHLY and CDR2 is FYNNEI. After removal of 8 bases from V and 4 bases from J, the junction contained 5 bases not matched to a gene. The DNA read from the CDR3 is TGTGCCAGCTGTAGACAGGGGGCGAATCAGCCC. It encodes CASCRQGANQP. The whole CDR3 sequence reads CASCRQGANQPQHF.

The sample holds many counts of this clone. The read terminates 3 residues ahead of where the CDR3 ends, so the germline J gene completes it. The gene calls are TRBV28 and TRBJ1-5; unclear D gene. From germline, CDR1 is MDHEN and CDR2 SYDVKM. This CDR3 has 11 residues. The CDR3 loop reads CASSFPDPQHF. The CDR3 bases that were read are TGTGCCAGCAGTTTCCCAGATCCC.

In its sample, this clone was seen many times. The DNA ends 3 residues before the CDR3 does, and the rest of the CDR3 is filled in from the germline J gene. This sequence joins TRBV29-1 and TRBJ1-2; TRBD1 is a possible D gene (6 bases). Germline V gene lookup returns CDR1 SQVTM and CDR2 ANQGSEA. V was clipped by 2 bases and J by 7 bases, with 11 bases between them. CDR3 length: 12 amino acids. This chain's CDR3 is CSVEQGFGGYTF. The part of the CDR3 DNA that was read is TGCAGCGTTGAACAGGGGTTTGGTGGC.

This clone was seen repeatedly, ten times or more. Coverage ceases 3 residues before the CDR3 finishes, and the germline J gene fills in the end. The chain carries TRBV6-1 and TRBJ1-2; 8 nucleotides agree with TRBD1. V was pared by 2 bases and J by 5 bases, with 4 bases of the junction left unmatched. This CDR3 is built from 14 residues. The germline V gene has CDR1 MNHNS and CDR2 SASEGT. The part of the CDR3 DNA that was read is TGTGCCAGCAGTGAATTTAGACAGGGGTATGGC. Its protein product is CASSEFRQGYG. The whole CDR3 protein is CASSEFRQGYGYTF.

This clone was found many times. The DNA ends 3 residues before the CDR3 does, and the rest of the CDR3 is filled in from the germline J gene. V and J are TRBV29-1 and TRBJ2-7, with TRBD1 matching 9 bases. The ends lost 7 bases at V and 1 base at J; junction bases unmatched: 8. CDR3 length: 14 amino acids. Germline CDR1 reads SQVTM; CDR2 reads ANQGSEA. CDR3 loop: CSASGQGNSYEQYF. The CDR3 DNA, read in part, is TGCAGCGCATCTGGACAGGGGAATTCCTACGAG.

This clone has a count of ten or more. The CDR3 end falls 3 residues outside the read, so it is completed with the germline J gene. The J gene is TRBJ1-2, the V gene TRBV7-9; 8 bases fit TRBD1. Germline V gene sequence: CDR1 SEHNR, CDR2 FQNEAQ (reference sequence). The CDR3 runs 14 residues. The V and J ends lost 4 bases and 4 bases, in that order; junction bases with no gene match: 5. Here the CDR3 reads CASSSAGGRYGYTF. CDR3 bases read: TGTGCCAGCAGCTCCGCAGGGGGCCGCTATGGC.

This clone was counted many times. Read coverage stops 3 residues before the CDR3 terminus; the germline J gene supplies the remainder. The same CDR3 is also encoded by other DNA sequences in this sample. This chain links TRBV7-6 with TRBJ2-2, with 8 positions matching TRBD1. The CDR3 length is 17 residues. V lost 1 base to trimming and J lost 2 bases; unmatched junction nucleotides: 6. Per the germline V gene, CDR1 is SGHVS and CDR2 is FNYEAQ. The CDR3 DNA, read in part, is TGTGCCAGCAGCTTAGAGAATTCAGGGGGCAACACCGGGGAG. Its translation: CASSLENSGGNTGE. The whole CDR3 protein is CASSLENSGGNTGELFF.

Ten or more counts support this clone. The read stops 3 residues short of the end of the CDR3; the missing end is completed from the germline J gene. The gene calls are TRBV4-1 and TRBJ2-1; 12 bases map to TRBD1. The CDR3 consists of 17 residues. J gave up 9 bases and V 4 bases, and 13 bases lay outside the gene matches. Per germline, CDR1 MGHRA and CDR2 YSYEKL. CDR3 DNA (partial): TGCGCCAGCAGCCTTCTGCCGGGACAGGGGGCGCTTGGTGAG. Translating it yields CASSLLPGQGALGE. The complete CDR3 sequence is CASSLLPGQGALGEQFF.

This clone was found many times. The germline gene is not matched at one end of the junction; a read error may be the cause. The CDR3 is cut off 3 residues early in the read; its end comes from the germline J gene. The V gene is TRBV7-6, the J gene TRBJ1-3; D unclear. The V gene's germline CDR1 is SGHVS and CDR2 FNYEAQ. The CDR3 is made up of 15 amino acids. Partial CDR3 DNA: TGTGCCAGCAGCCTAGCCCAAAACTCTGGAAACACC. It is translated as CASSLAQNSGNT. The whole CDR3 sequence reads CASSLAQNSGNTIYF.

This clone was detected ten times or more. The read comes to an end 3 residues before the CDR3 does, leaving the germline J gene to fill in the end. This rearrangement joins TRBV20-1 to TRBJ2-4; 7 nucleotides align to TRBD2. The germline gives CDR1 DFQATT, CDR2 SNEGSKA (reference sequence). The CDR3 extends over 16 amino acids. V shed 1 base and J 8 bases; nucleotides not matched to a gene: 14. The CDR3 DNA, read in part, is TGCAGTGCTAGAGGGCAGGGAGGGTTCCAGGAGGACATT. Its protein product is CSARGQGGFQEDI. The entire CDR3 protein reads CSARGQGGFQEDIQYF.

This clone appeared many times. Read data end 3 residues before the CDR3 end; the end is taken from the germline J gene. The chain couples TRBV5-1 to TRBJ2-5; the match to TRBD2 covers 7 bases. Germline CDR1 is SGHRS and CDR2 is YFSETQ. The CDR3 contains 16 residues. V dropped 0 bases and J dropped 0; count of bases not matched to a gene: 5. The CDR3 spells CASSLGGRGYQETQYF. Partial CDR3 DNA: TGCGCCAGCAGCTTGGGTGGGCGGGGGTACCAAGAGACC. The complete variable domain, with remaining parts taken from reference TRBV5-1 and TRBJ2-5, reads KAGVTQTPRYLIKTRGQQVTLSCSPISGHRSVSWYQQTPGQGLQFLFEYFSETQRNKGNFPGRFSGRQFSNSRSEMNVSTLELGDSALYLCASSLGGRGYQETQYFGPGTRLLVL.

This clone turned up a few times. The sequence runs out 3 residues before the end of the CDR3; the remainder is reconstructed from the germline J gene. The V call is TRBV2, the J call TRBJ2-2, with D tentatively TRBD2 (5 bases). Germline loops: CDR1 SNHLY, CDR2 FYNNEI. CDR3 size: 14 residues. Trimming removed 7 bases from V and 3 bases from J, with 12 bases in between. CDR3 residues: CASTDRGYTGELFF. The DNA read from the CDR3 is TGTGCCAGCACCGACCGGGGATACACCGGGGAG. Together with reference TRBV2 and TRBJ2-2, the CDR3 gives the full variable domain: EPEVTQTPSHQVTQMGQEVILRCVPISNHLYFYWYRQILGQKVEFLVSFYNNEISEKSEIFDDQFSVERPDGSNFTLKIRSTKLEDSAMYFCASTDRGYTGELFFGEGSRLTVL.

This clone occurred many times. The read finishes 3 residues shy of the CDR3 end, and the germline J gene is used to complete it. V is TRBV7-2 and J is TRBJ2-5; D may be TRBD1 (6 bases). Germline V gene data show CDR1 as SGHTA and CDR2 as FQGNSA. The V and J ends lost 6 bases and 5 bases respectively, with 16 bases between them. This CDR3 comprises 14 residues. CDR3: CASSPDRPGETQYF. CDR3 DNA (partial): TGTGCCAGCAGTCCGGACAGACCGGGGGAGACC.

This clone was picked up many times. Read sequence stops 3 residues before the CDR3 end, and the germline J gene provides the missing end. The rearrangement links TRBV7-9 to TRBJ1-4; TRBD1 matches 7 bases. This CDR3 spans 15 amino acids. J gave up 5 bases and V 5 bases, and 8 bases lay outside the gene matches. From germline, CDR1 is SEHNR and CDR2 FQNEAQ (reference sequence). The part of the CDR3 DNA that was read is TGTGCCAGCAGCACCAGAGAGGGGGCGAATGAAAAA. Translation: CASSTREGANEK. The whole CDR3 sequence is CASSTREGANEKLFF.

In its sample, this clone was seen many times. The CDR3 end lies 3 residues beyond the end of the read and is filled in from the germline J gene. The V gene is TRBV20-1, the J gene TRBJ1-4; 8 bases are shared with TRBD1. The CDR3 loop spans 13 amino acids. Trimming removed 6 bases from V and 8 bases from J; junction bases left unmatched: 8. Germline values: CDR1 DFQATT, CDR2 SNEGSKA (reference sequence). The part of the CDR3 DNA that was read is TGCAGTGCCTCACTGACAGGGGTCGAAAAA. Translation: CSASLTGVEK. The whole CDR3 reads CSASLTGVEKLFF.

This clone showed up many times. CDR3 DNA (partial): TGCAGTGCTGCCAACCCCGCACCGGCTAGCGGATCAGATACG. Translation: CSAANPAPASGSDT. The whole CDR3 protein is CSAANPAPASGSDTQYF. The gene calls are TRBV20-1 and TRBJ2-3; 7 bases map to TRBD2. The CDR3 end is not reached by the read, which stops 3 residues before it; the germline J gene fills it in. CDR1 is DFQATT and CDR2 is SNEGSKA in the germline V gene (reference sequence). This CDR3 is 17 amino acids long. With V trimmed by 5 bases and J by 4 bases, 18 bases remained unmatched.